This TCR beta chain is drawn from a study of breast tumors, draining lymph nodes, adjacent tissues. Breast cancer patients provided tissue from their axillary draining lymph nodes. The germline gives CDR1 SGHTA, CDR2 FQGNSA. V dropped 3 bases and J dropped 5; count of bases not matched to a gene: 7. The CDR3 sequence is 15 residues long. TCRdb processed the multiplex PCR reads anew with MiXCR; each CDR3 protein has one entry. The repertoire holds some 150,000 distinct CDR3 sequences, with about 22% as singletons. The specimen sequenced was axillary lymph node tissue. The V call is TRBV7-2, the J call TRBJ2-4, with 7 bases lining up with TRBD1. The TCR comes from a female donor with breast cancer. Some clones in this sample may be carry-over from other donors' samples. This chain's CDR3 is CASSFLGQRENIQYF. CDR3 bases: TGTGCCAGCAGCTTCCTGGGACAGAGAGAAAACATTCAGTACTTC.